This T cell receptor beta chain was documented in a study of T cells in Graves' hyperthyroidism and ophthalmopathy. TCR beta CDR3 region amplification was performed from RNA transcripts. HTBI primers drove first-round RT-PCR of the TCR CDR3. MiXCR, run by TCRdb on the multiplex PCR reads, gives a single entry per CDR3 protein. The sample has fewer than 650,000 distinct CDR3 sequences; around 13% are singletons. From more than 9.5 ml of fresh peripheral blood, PBMCs were isolated. Per germline, CDR1 DFQATT and CDR2 SNEGSKA (reference sequence). This CDR3 is built from 16 residues. The V segment lost 5 bases and the J segment 6 bases; nucleotides outside the gene matches: 14. On this clonotype: A much larger clone lies a single base off, so this may be a read error.

The clonotype originates from a middle-aged woman with Graves' hyperthyroidism. The chain recombines TRBV20-1 with TRBJ2-1, with 9 nucleotides matching TRBD2. Sample: blood. CDR3 DNA: TGCAGTGCTGGGTCGCATGGCGGGAGGGGAGGCAATGAGCAGTTCTTC. Protein sequence: CSAGSHGGRGGNEQFF.